The source of this T cell receptor (beta chain) is a study of blood T cell repertoires in COVID-19 (dated by TCRdb to the early 2020s). In the study overall: The collaborator samples originated in the United States, Italy and Spain and spanned the acute and convalescent phases of COVID-19. A freely available public database, intended as a resource for researchers studying the immune response to SARS-CoV-2, is where the repertoires were released. The material from the prospective study consisted of cDNA or gDNA derived from T cells, B-cell-depleted T cells, or PBMCs. The sample metadata nearly always contained a de-identified subject ID, COVID-19 status, age in years and sex. Deeply sampled blood TCRbeta repertoires from subjects exposed to, actively infected with, or recovered from COVID-19 were included in the dataset. Samples were obtained from the ongoing ImmuneRACE study (first 160 participants) and from over 1,000 subjects provided by 6 global collaborators. Where available, HLA class I and class II types were taken from metadata supplied by the sample provider and were not determined by assay-based typing.

For this clone: Its recognized antigen is unknown. The sample holds no much larger clone one base away, and base qualities are not on file.

From V the trimming removes 7 bases and from J it removes 5 bases, while the gene matches leave 10 bases of the junction unaccounted for. Based on the germline V gene, the CDR1 and CDR2 sequences are SQVTM and ANQGSEA. Reading from cysteine to phenylalanine, the CDR3 counts 13 amino acids. The retained sequence is limited to the CDR3, 39 bases, with the frame set at the first base. The immunoSEQ Assay, a bias-controlled multiplex PCR, was used to amplify TCRbeta CDR3 regions from genomic DNA. On the authors' methods: Within the assay, amplification of reference gene primers was used to estimate how many nucleated cells each sample contained. To quantify the absolute abundance of each unique TCRbeta CDR3 rearrangement, sequence reads were collapsed and filtered. For each sample, productive Simpson clonality was calculated by taking the square root of Simpson's diversity index across productive rearrangements. Drawn from immuneACCESS, this table holds only the in-frame rearrangements with V and J called that TCRdb kept. Clones are partly lost; checked studies trace under half to an unresolved V gene and leave the rest unexplained. V, J and clone size were drawn from that table, and D and trimming were deduced from the DNA. The sample table shows about 140,000 clones, and roughly 76% are seen once. The ten largest clones capture around 13% of the sample.

On the study overall, not on this receptor specifically: Clinical and demographic metadata were provided uncurated, with the amount varying by source and participant.

Whole blood was collected in K2EDTA tubes by collaborating institutions according to the institutions' own protocols. Collaborator samples were shipped for TCRbeta analysis as frozen whole blood, isolated PBMCs, or DNA extracted from either sample type. The material sequenced was peripheral blood. The sequence joins TRBV29-1 to TRBJ1-1; TRBD1 lines up with 7 middle nucleotides. The receptor's source is a man older than 75 with acute or convalescent COVID-19. The DNA reads TGCAGCGCGAGTGACAGGGCTAGAACTGAAGCTTTCTTT. Translated, it gives CSASDRARTEAFF.